Detailed here is one T cell receptor (beta chain). At least ten counts were recorded for this clonotype. What antigen it recognizes has not been identified. Base qualities are not provided; no much larger clone lies one nucleotide away. Cut back by 7 bases and 4 bases, the V and J ends lie 11 bases apart. The cysteine opens and the phenylalanine closes a CDR3 of 12 amino acids. Here the CDR3 DNA is all that survives: 36 bases in frame from base 1. The germline V gene gives CDR1 as MNHNS and CDR2 as SASEGT. This record belongs to a study of T cells in Graves' hyperthyroidism and ophthalmopathy (dated by TCRdb to the late 2010s). Some background on the complete study: Peripheral blood samples were taken at initial diagnosis, before any treatment was given. TCR V-J signatures able to tell the groups apart were searched for in a discovery cohort of some 100 patients, of whom 43 had Graves' ophthalmopathy and around 57 had stable Graves' hyperthyroidism. An independent validation cohort of 18 to 20 hyperthyroidism patients and approximately 16 patients who later progressed to ophthalmopathy tested prospective prediction of ophthalmopathy. For training and testing, the 100 patients in the discovery cohort were randomly divided in a 7:3 ratio. Thyroid tissue and blood T-cell repertoires from roughly 6 Graves' hyperthyroidism patients were also compared in the study. Following sampling, methimazole starting at 30 mg daily was given to hyperthyroidism patients, and high-dose intravenous methylprednisolone was given to ophthalmopathy patients. The paper reports TCR Vbeta CDR3 sequencing of over 130 peripheral blood samples: 40 to 45 ophthalmopathy, under 80 hyperthyroidism and around 17 progressor patients.

Overall study outcomes, separate from this receptor: Sample size was not statistically predetermined, and investigators were not blinded to group allocation. Most expanded thyroid clonotypes (frequency above 0.001) were also found in blood, which suggests that blood repertoires may mirror thyroid immune responses. In validation, the model predicted progression to ophthalmopathy a median of about 6.5 months before onset, with about 70% sensitivity and 72.22% specificity. In cross-validation, a model built on a 13 V-J signature told ophthalmopathy apart from stable hyperthyroidism with 87.88% sensitivity and 81% to 82% specificity, and in testing the same model reached 80%/75%.

TCR beta CDR3 regions were amplified from RNA transcripts. For the first round of RT-PCR on the TCR CDR3, the HTBI primer set was used together with the Qiagen OneStep RT-PCR kit. A second multiplex PCR round built the libraries, followed by size selection and purification. The libraries were sequenced on an Illumina HiSeq2000 using paired-end 100 bp reads. Turning to the authors' computational methods: SOAPnuke was used to process the raw data, with reads discarded if the reads contained adapters or uncalled bases, had a mean Phred below 15, or lacked an exact constant-primer or identifier match. High-quality paired reads were merged using COPE v1.2.5, and each unique nucleotide sequence was defined as a clonotype. MiTCR v1.1 was used to align the clonotypes against IMGT TRBV, TRBD and TRBJ reference segments. Analysis was restricted to V-J combinations with a frequency above 0.0001, which covered 99.2% of repertoires. The TCS score was defined as the ratio of F50 (clonal expansion) to E x V (chaos), calculated using BLOSUM62-based TCRdist between CDR3 peptides within each V-J. Welch's t-statistics and random forest reduced around 550 V-J features to roughly 13, which were used in a naive Bayes classifier (R e1071). TCRdb's own reprocessing of the public reads used fastp at Q25 and MiXCR and kept productive beta chains. Each record represents a unique CDR3 protein, reported with the most common genes and DNA among its rows. The V and J calls and clone size are TCRdb's, not the authors'. This sample lists about 400,000 distinct CDR3 sequences; approximately 15% were detected once. Roughly 14% of the sample is in the top ten clones.

A patient counted as having stable Graves' hyperthyroidism if no progression to ophthalmopathy occurred over 18 months of follow-up. The hyperthyroidism patients were between 18 and 65 years old and newly diagnosed, with a disease duration of less than 2 months. Patients with uncontrolled infections, other autoimmune diseases, pregnancy or lactation were excluded. Diagnoses relied on clinical symptoms, serum thyroxine and TRAb, thyroid ultrasound and orbital computed tomography. PBMCs were isolated from about 10 ml of fresh peripheral blood by Ficoll-Paque density gradient centrifugation. Total RNA was extracted with Trizol reagent, and quality was checked on an Agilent 2100 Bioanalyzer.

Here the chain combines TRBV6-1 and TRBJ2-7, with the D gene call left open. The sequence derives from a woman aged 18-29 years with Graves' hyperthyroidism. The specimen sequenced was blood. This receptor carries the CDR3 CASTPSEYEQYF. The bases read TGTGCCAGCACGCCAAGCGAGTACGAGCAGTACTTC.